The clone carrying this T cell receptor beta chain was seen more than once but under ten times. The sample is drawn from a study of blood T cell repertoires in COVID-19. Germline CDR1 SGHRS, CDR2 YFSETQ. This CDR3 spans 15 amino acids. V gave up 3 bases and J gave up 3 bases; unmatched junction bases: 2. TCRdb's copy holds only in-frame clones and misses some; the assay was immunoSEQ multiplex PCR. The data contain about 100,000 clones, approximately 83% of them singletons. The chain employs TRBV5-1 and TRBJ2-2; 10 bases line up with TRBD1. Sample: peripheral blood. The TCR comes from a woman of 80 years or more with active or convalescent COVID-19. The CDR3 reads CASSSGQGYTGELFF. DNA for the CDR3: TGCGCCAGCAGCTCGGGACAGGGGTACACCGGGGAGCTGTTTTTT. Filled out from reference TRBV5-1 and TRBJ2-2, the complete variable domain reads KAGVTQTPRYLIKTRGQQVTLSCSPISGHRSVSWYQQTPGQGLQFLFEYFSETQRNKGNFPGRFSGRQFSNSRSEMNVSTLELGDSALYLCASSSGQGYTGELFFGEGSRLTVL.